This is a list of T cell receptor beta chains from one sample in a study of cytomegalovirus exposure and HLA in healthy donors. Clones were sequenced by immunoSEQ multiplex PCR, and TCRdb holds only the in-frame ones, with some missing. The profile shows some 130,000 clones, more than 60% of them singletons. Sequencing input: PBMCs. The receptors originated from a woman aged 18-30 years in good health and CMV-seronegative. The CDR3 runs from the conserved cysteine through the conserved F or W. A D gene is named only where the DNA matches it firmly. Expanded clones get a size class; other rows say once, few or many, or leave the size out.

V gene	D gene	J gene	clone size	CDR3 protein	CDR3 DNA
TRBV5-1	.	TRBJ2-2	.	CASSFYSGVGGELFF	TGCGCCAGCAGCTTCTATTCAGGGGTCGGCGGGGAGCTGTTTTTT
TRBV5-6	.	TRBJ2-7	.	CASGTGAGYEQYF	TGTGCCAGCGGGACGGGAGCAGGTTACGAGCAGTACTTC
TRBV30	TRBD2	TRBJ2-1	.	CAWSSGPGLAHLRNEQFF	TGTGCCTGGAGTTCTGGTCCGGGACTAGCACATTTACGCAATGAGCAGTTCTTC
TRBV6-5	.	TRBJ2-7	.	CASSYSANRNYEQYF	TGTGCCAGCAGTTATTCCGCTAACCGAAATTACGAGCAGTACTTC
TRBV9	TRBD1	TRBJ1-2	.	CASSPTGGYGYTF	TGTGCCAGCAGCCCGACAGGGGGCTATGGCTACACCTTC
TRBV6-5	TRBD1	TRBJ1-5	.	CASSTGTGYQPQHF	TGTGCCAGCAGTACCGGGACAGGGTATCAGCCCCAGCATTTT
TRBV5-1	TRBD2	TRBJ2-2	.	CASRFREGNGELFF	TGCGCCAGCCGATTCCGGGAGGGTAACGGGGAGCTGTTTTTT
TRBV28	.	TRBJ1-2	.	CASSLGGGIYGYTF	TGTGCCAGCAGTTTAGGAGGCGGGATCTATGGCTACACCTTC
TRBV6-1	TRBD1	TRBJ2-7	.	CASRTTGTYEQYF	TGTGCCAGCAGAACGACAGGGACCTACGAGCAGTACTTC
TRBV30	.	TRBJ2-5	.	CAWSEKETQYF	TGTGCCTGGAGCGAGAAAGAGACCCAGTACTTC
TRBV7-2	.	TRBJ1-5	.	CASSRQDQPQHF	TGTGCCAGCAGCCGCCAGGATCAGCCCCAGCATTTT
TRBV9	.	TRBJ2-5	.	CASSVAAGLQETQYF	TGTGCCAGCAGCGTAGCTGCGGGCTTACAAGAGACCCAGTACTTC
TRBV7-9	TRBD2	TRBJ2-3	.	CASSPRTSGRALTDTQYF	TGTGCCAGCAGCCCCCGGACTAGCGGGAGGGCCCTCACAGATACGCAGTATTTT
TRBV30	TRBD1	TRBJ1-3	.	CAWSRDTGEAGNTIYF	TGTGCCTGGAGTCGAGATACAGGGGAGGCTGGAAACACCATATATTTT
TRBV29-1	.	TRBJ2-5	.	CSVVEGRETQYF	TGCAGCGTTGTGGAGGGGAGAGAGACCCAGTACTTC
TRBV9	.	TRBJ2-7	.	CASSEGLALYEQYF	TGTGCCAGCAGCGAAGGGCTAGCCCTATACGAGCAGTACTTC
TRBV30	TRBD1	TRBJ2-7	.	CAWSRDSLYEQYF	TGTGCCTGGTCCCGGGACAGCCTCTACGAGCAGTACTTC
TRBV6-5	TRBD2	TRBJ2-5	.	CATAGGPGGTQYF	TGTGCCACCGCGGGAGGGCCTGGTGGGACCCAGTACTTC
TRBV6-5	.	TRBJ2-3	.	CASGAPGGLTDTQYF	TGTGCCAGCGGTGCACCCGGGGGGCTCACAGATACGCAGTATTTT
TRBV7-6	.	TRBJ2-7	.	CASSSNVQTYEQYF	TGTGCCAGCAGCTCCAACGTGCAGACCTACGAGCAGTACTTC
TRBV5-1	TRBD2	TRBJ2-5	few	CASSSSGHVETQYF	TGCGCCAGCAGTTCTAGCGGCCACGTGGAGACCCAGTACTTC
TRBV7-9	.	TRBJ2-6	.	CASSPTGANVLTF	TGTGCCAGCAGCCCCACTGGGGCCAACGTCCTGACTTTC
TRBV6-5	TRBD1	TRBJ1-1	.	CASKSVGTVNTEAFF	TGTGCCAGCAAGTCAGTAGGGACAGTGAACACTGAAGCTTTCTTT
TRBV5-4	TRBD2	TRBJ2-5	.	CASSSYGRASETQYF	TGTGCCAGCAGCTCGTACGGGAGGGCCTCAGAGACCCAGTACTTC
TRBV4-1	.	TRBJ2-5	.	CASSQLSQETQYF	TGCGCCAGCAGCCAGCTCAGCCAAGAGACCCAGTACTTC
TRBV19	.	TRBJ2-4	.	CASSKTENIQYF	TGTGCCAGTAGTAAGACAGAAAACATTCAGTACTTC
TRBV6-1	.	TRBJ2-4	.	CASRSSGSDIQYF	TGTGCCAGCAGGTCGAGCGGGTCGGACATTCAGTACTTC
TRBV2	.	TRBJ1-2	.	CASGSRGIGYGYTF	TGTGCCAGCGGTTCCAGGGGAATCGGCTATGGCTACACCTTC